This T cell receptor beta chain was found in a study of cytomegalovirus exposure and HLA in healthy donors. Across the study: Of all 400 or so donors who were genotyped, 70% to 85% belonged to the Caucasian-associated ancestry cluster.

Germline assignment: CDR1 MDHEN and CDR2 SYDVKM. The CDR3 length is 16 residues. The V end lost 4 bases, the J end lost 2 bases, and 18 bases lay between the germline ends. PCR involved 60 Vbeta and 13 Jbeta primers. Measured with immunoSEQ multiplex PCR; TCRdb has only the in-frame clones, and not every one. Counted here are about 170,000 clones, less than 80% occurring once; the ten biggest clones make up 2.5% to 3%. Sequenced material: PBMCs. The clonotype comes from a man aged 35 to 55 in good health and CMV-seronegative. The V and J genes are TRBV28 and TRBJ2-7; TRBD2 is a possible D gene (5 bases). In DNA, the CDR3 is TGTGCCAGCAGTTCACCCCCCGGGAATTCCCCCTACGAGCAGTACTTC. Its translation: CASSSPPGNSPYEQYF.